This TCR beta chain was sequenced in a study of blood T cell repertoires in COVID-19. Whole-study context: Samples taken during acute and convalescent COVID-19 were collected in the United States, Italy and Spain. Nucleic acid was either cDNA or gDNA, and it came from T cells, B-cell-depleted T cells, or PBMCs.

In the original processing: From reference gene primer amplification, estimates of nucleated cell counts were derived. Assay used: immunoSEQ multiplex PCR; TCRdb lists only in-frame clones, some missing. V and J calls and clone size are as listed in that table; D and trimming were resolved from the DNA. This table holds about 36,000 clones, about 88% found once. J lost 0 bases, V lost 0 bases, and 2 bases had no gene match. This CDR3 is 17 amino acids long. Per germline, CDR1 LGHNA and CDR2 YNFKEQ. The sequence was obtained from a human donor in a cohort sampled during active COVID-19. The sequenced material came from peripheral blood. V gene TRBV4-2 combines with J gene TRBJ2-2, with 9 nucleotides matching TRBD2. CDR3 coding DNA: TGTGCCAGCAGCCAAGATGCTAGCGGGGCGAACACCGGGGAGCTGTTTTTT. This translates into CASSQDASGANTGELFF.